A single sample gave rise to the 3 T cell receptor beta chains below, sequenced in a study of CD8+CD57+ T cells in acquired aplastic anemia. Genomic DNA, the template, was used for profiling of the TCR beta VDJ and CDR3. TCRdb re-called the reads through MiXCR, storing one row per CDR3 protein. The sample includes some 210,000 distinct CDR3 sequences, about 59% of them seen just once. Sequenced: sorted CD4+, CD8+, or CD8+CD57+ T cells (not recorded which) from PBMCs. These receptors all stem from a human donor in good health.

The gene calls are TRBV20-1 and TRBJ2-7; D is perhaps TRBD1 (5 bases). Per the germline V gene, CDR1 is DFQATT and CDR2 is SNEGSKA (reference sequence). V was pared by 0 bases and J by 4 bases, with 13 bases between. The CDR3 runs to 14 residues. The CDR3 coding sequence is TGCAGTGCTAGAGATGGTGTAACAGGATACGAGCAGTACTTC. It is translated as CSARDGVTGYEQYF.

The CDR3 spells CATRGQGNYGYTF. The CDR3 coding sequence is TGTGCCACCAGGGGACAGGGGAACTATGGCTACACCTTC. The chain combines TRBV24-1 with TRBJ1-2, with 10 bases fitting TRBD1. This CDR3 spans 13 amino acids. J lost 2 bases, V lost 7 bases, and 0 bases had no gene match. Germline V gives CDR1 KGHDR, CDR2 SFDVKD.

The rearrangement joins TRBV7-9 to TRBJ2-3; 9 nucleotides align to TRBD1. V lost 8 bases to trimming and J lost 6 bases; unmatched junction nucleotides: 12. Germline V gives CDR1 SEHNR, CDR2 FQNEAQ (reference sequence). This CDR3 has 15 amino acids. The CDR3 region is CASQGLTGGADTQYF. The CDR3 DNA reads TGTGCCAGCCAGGGGCTAACAGGGGGCGCGGATACGCAGTATTTT.